The count of the clone carrying this TCR beta chain is one. Antigen specificity is unknown. Germline CDR1 SGHTA, CDR2 FQGTGA. The CDR3 has 13 residues. Deletions cut 4 bases from V and 1 base from J, with 7 bases between. Constant-region reverse primers amplified full-length variable regions, followed by semi-nested Nested Universal Primer A PCR. TCRdb fed the 5' RACE reads into MiXCR, producing one record per CDR3 protein. The table shows tens of thousands of distinct CDR3 sequences, with about 25% occurring only once. Whole-study results and caveats: Tumor Tregs overlapped most with tumor, then blood, naive CD4+ cells. The larger-cohort validation was restricted to a single TCR beta V-J rearrangement rather than whole repertoires.

The chain has TRBV7-3 and TRBJ1-1; D remains unclear. The sample taken for sequencing was tumor-infiltrating naive CD4+ T cells sorted from the breast tumor. Subset indicated: naive CD4+ T cells, CD4+CD45RA+CD25-. The TCR sequence derives from a female donor with breast cancer. The CDR3 sequence: CASSYRRNTEAFF. The CDR3 DNA reads as TGTGCCAGCAGCTATCGGCGGAACACTGAAGCTTTCTTT.